Below are 7 T cell receptor beta chains sequenced from a single sample in a study of T-cell memory formation after mild COVID-19. TCRdb ran MiXCR on the 5' RACE reads and lists one entry per CDR3 protein. The table has under 400,000 distinct CDR3 sequences, approximately 21% seen once; the top ten hold under 15%. The source material was PBMCs or a T cell subset sorted from them (not recorded which). These receptor sequences come from an adult woman who had mild COVID-19 (a few samples of this study predate the infection). Cell type and time point are not known.

This clonotype was seen at least ten times. The chain joins TRBV19 to TRBJ2-1; no definite D call. V lost 4 bases and J lost 4, with 14 bases in between. CDR1 and CDR2 from the germline V gene are LNHDA and SQIVND (reference sequence). The CDR3 contains 15 residues. The CDR3: CASSTLTVGYNEQFF. CDR3 in DNA: TGTGCCAGTAGTACTCTCACAGTAGGTTACAATGAGCAGTTCTTC.

The rearrangement links TRBV12-3 or TRBV12-4 to TRBJ1-2; D perhaps matches TRBD1 (6 bases). V lost 0 bases, J lost 2 bases, and 10 bases lay in between. This CDR3 has 15 amino acids. CDR3 in amino acids: CASSLAGGGNYGYTF. CDR3 DNA sequence: TGTGCCAGCAGTTTAGCCGGGGGCGGAAACTATGGCTACACCTTC.

At least ten counts were recorded for this clonotype. V gene TRBV5-1 combines with J gene TRBJ2-3, with D perhaps TRBD1 (6 bases). The CDR3 contains 15 residues. V was shortened by 0 bases and J by 5 bases, with 13 bases between the two germline ends. Germline CDR1 SGHRS, CDR2 YFSETQ. CDR3 in DNA: TGCGCCAGCAGCTTGGGCAGGGGAATTAAAGATACGCAGTATTTT. Translated, it gives CASSLGRGIKDTQYF.

This clonotype was detected a few times. The CDR3 DNA is TGTGCCAGCAGACCAGATACAACTAATGAAAAACTGTTTTTT. It encodes CASRPDTTNEKLFF. The chain employs TRBV6-5 and TRBJ1-4, with unresolved D. Germline assignment: CDR1 MNHEY and CDR2 SVGAGI. With 6 bases removed from V and 0 bases from J, the gap between germline ends came to 8 bases. This CDR3 comprises 14 residues.

This sequence joins TRBV7-9 and TRBJ2-7; D gene ambiguous. The CDR3 spans 12 residues. In germline, CDR1 is SEHNR, CDR2 FQNEAQ (reference sequence). The V gene lost 4 bases and the J gene lost 4 bases, with 8 bases spanning the gap. The CDR3: CASSSVHYEQYF. CDR3 in DNA: TGTGCCAGCAGCTCGGTGCATTACGAGCAGTACTTC.

V is TRBV27 and J is TRBJ2-3, with 13 bases aligning to TRBD2. V was pared by 6 bases and J by 9 bases, with 6 bases of the junction left unmatched. Looked up from germline, CDR1 is MNHEY and CDR2 is SMNVEV (reference sequence). This CDR3 region has 14 residues. CDR3 sequence reads: CASRGTSGVGTQYF. The CDR3 DNA reads as TGTGCCAGCAGGGGGACTAGCGGGGTGGGAACGCAGTATTTT.

Many counts were recorded for this clonotype. CDR3 protein: CASSPGDGNEQFF. As DNA, the CDR3 is TGTGCCAGCAGCCCCGGGGATGGCAATGAGCAGTTCTTC. The rearrangement joins TRBV12-3 or TRBV12-4 to TRBJ2-1, with D perhaps TRBD2 (5 bases). The CDR3 is 13 residues long. The V end was cut by 6 bases, the J end by 6 bases, with 12 bases between.